This T cell receptor beta chain comes out of a study of CD8 T cells in acute hepatitis C reinfection. Findings and limits, study-wide: Diversity was high, without significant differences between resolver and chronic groups. Regardless of outcome, about a dozen public clonotypes appeared, one using V04-02/J02-02.

The method was immunoSEQ multiplex PCR; TCRdb's version includes in-frame clones alone and lacks a portion of them. The sample shows about 38,000 clones, 80% to 90% of them seen only once. The CDR3 consists of 14 residues. V lost 1 base to trimming and J lost 5 bases, with 9 bases between them. Germline lookup yields CDR1 SEHNR and CDR2 FQNEAQ (reference sequence). About this clone itself: Its cognate antigen is unknown.

This sample's time point: naive CD8 control sorted from an acute-time-point sample. This receptor was identified in a man aged 25-40 years with chronic hepatitis C. J is TRBJ2-1 and V is TRBV7-9; D gene unclear. The sequenced sample was naive CD8+ T cells from PBMCs. In nucleotides, the CDR3 is TGTGCCAGCAGCTTAGAGCTCTATGACAATGAGCAGTTCTTC. Amino acid sequence: CASSLELYDNEQFF.